The clone carrying this T cell receptor beta chain was seen only a few times. Trimming cost V 1 base and J 2 bases; bases outside gene matches: 13. The CDR3 runs to 18 residues. Germline CDR1 and CDR2: LGHNA and YNFKEQ. These data originate in a study of response to subunit inactivated influenza vaccine. MiXCR, applied by TCRdb to the RT-PCR reads, yields one record per CDR3 protein. The sample holds some 800,000 distinct CDR3 sequences, less than 25% seen once. The rearrangement links TRBV4-2 to TRBJ2-7, with TRBD2 matching 8 bases. The sample consisted of PBMCs from blood, taken 5 days after vaccination. The receptor's source is a man aged 50-59 years who received an inactivated influenza vaccine. CDR3 nucleotide sequence: TGTGCCAGCAGCCAAGCCCGGGGGGGCACAACCTCTACCTACGAGCAGTACTTC. Encoded protein: CASSQARGGTTSTYEQYF.